A selection of T cell receptor beta chains follows, all from one sample in a study of blood T cell repertoires in COVID-19. The table came from immunoSEQ multiplex PCR; TCRdb's copy has only in-frame clones and leaves some out. The sample lists 220,000 or so clones; 84% were seen once. The sequenced sample was PBMCs or T cells enriched from blood (not recorded which). The receptors stem from a woman in her thirties or forties who had recovered from COVID-19. The CDR3 runs from the conserved cysteine through the conserved F or W. The D gene is left open where the match is weak. Clone sizes are given selectively: once, few, many, or a class where the clone is expanded.

j_call d_call v_call clone_size cdr3_aa cdr3_nt
TRBJ1-2 TRBD1 TRBV28 - CASSSTGDGDYGYTF TGTGCCAGCAGTTCTACAGGGGATGGGGACTATGGCTACACCTTC
TRBJ2-6 - TRBV6-5 - CASSYSLFSGANVLTF TGTGCCAGCAGTTACTCTCTGTTCTCTGGGGCCAACGTCCTGACTTTC
TRBJ2-5 TRBD1 TRBV6-1 once CASSDGQVGETQYF TGTGCCAGCAGTGACGGACAGGTGGGAGAGACCCAGTACTTC
TRBJ1-1 - TRBV7-2 - CASSFQGNTEAFF TGTGCCAGCAGCTTCCAGGGAAACACTGAAGCTTTCTTT
TRBJ2-7 TRBD1 TRBV18 once CASSNQGAREQYF TGTGCCAGCTCAAACCAGGGGGCGAGGGAGCAGTACTTC
TRBJ1-5 - TRBV12-2 few CASRSTQGEARPQHF TGTGCAAGTCGTTCAACTCAGGGGGAGGCGCGGCCCCAGCATTTT
TRBJ2-1 TRBD2 TRBV4-1 few CASSQDPGLANNEQFF TGCGCCAGCAGCCAAGATCCGGGACTAGCGAACAATGAGCAGTTCTTC
TRBJ2-5 TRBD2 TRBV11-3 - CASSFPGTSGNTETQYF TGTGCCAGCAGCTTCCCCGGGACTAGCGGGAACACTGAGACCCAGTACTTC
TRBJ1-1 - TRBV5-6 few CASSPTGEGEAFF TGTGCCAGCAGCCCGACAGGAGAGGGGGAAGCTTTCTTT
TRBJ2-6 - TRBV30 few CAWSVSPEGPSGANVLTF TGTGCCTGGAGTGTGTCTCCCGAGGGTCCCTCTGGGGCCAACGTCCTGACTTTC
TRBJ2-6 TRBD1 TRBV4-3 - CASSQDRQGASGANVLTF TGCGCCAGCAGCCAAGACCGACAGGGGGCAAGCGGGGCCAACGTCCTGACTTTC
TRBJ1-3 - TRBV29-1 - CSVGQGNTIYF TGCAGCGTCGGACAGGGAAACACCATATATTTT
TRBJ2-7 - TRBV28 - CATQGQDSYEQYF TGTGCCACCCAGGGGCAGGATTCCTACGAGCAGTACTTC
TRBJ2-4 - TRBV19 - CASSKLYESDIQYF TGTGCCAGTAGTAAGTTGTATGAATCGGACATTCAGTACTTC
TRBJ2-5 - TRBV7-8 - CASSLGQETQYF TGTGCCAGCAGCTTAGGACAGGAGACCCAGTACTTC
TRBJ2-3 - TRBV19 once CASSIAGSGTDTQYF TGTGCCAGTAGTATAGCGGGTAGCGGCACAGATACGCAGTATTTT
TRBJ1-2 - TRBV6-6 - CASSYGPQTYGYTF TGTGCCAGCAGTTACGGGCCCCAAACCTATGGCTACACCTTC
TRBJ2-1 - TRBV18 - CASSYTRNEQFF TGTGCCAGCTCCTACACTAGGAATGAGCAGTTCTTC
TRBJ2-3 - TRBV28 - CASSLPGSITDTQYF TGTGCCAGCAGTTTACCCGGGAGTATTACAGATACGCAGTATTTT
TRBJ2-1 TRBD2 TRBV4-2 - CASSDRGGAYNEQFF TGTGCCAGCAGCGACCGCGGGGGGGCTTACAATGAGCAGTTCTTC
TRBJ2-2 TRBD2 TRBV5-8 - CASSRTSGSWVTGELFF TGTGCCAGCAGCAGGACTAGCGGGAGCTGGGTCACCGGGGAGCTGTTTTTT
TRBJ2-3 TRBD2 TRBV4-1 - CASSQVGLEGFGTQYF TGCGCCAGCAGCCAAGTGGGACTAGAGGGCTTTGGTACGCAGTATTTT
TRBJ1-2 - TRBV20-1 - CSAETRGGYTF TGCAGTGCTGAGACTAGGGGCGGCTACACCTTC
TRBJ1-1 TRBD1 TRBV28 - CASSSLGQGANEAFF TGTGCCAGCAGTTCCCTGGGGCAGGGGGCGAACGAAGCTTTCTTT
TRBJ2-1 - TRBV27 once CASQSAGDTSYNEQFF TGTGCCAGCCAGTCGGCTGGGGACACCTCCTACAATGAGCAGTTCTTC
TRBJ2-7 - TRBV30 few CAWGRLSYEQYF TGTGCCTGGGGGCGGCTTTCCTACGAGCAGTACTTC
TRBJ2-2 - TRBV6-2/TRBV6-3 - CASSYGTSNTGELFF TGTGCCAGCAGTTACGGGACATCGAACACCGGGGAGCTGTTTTTT
TRBJ2-3 TRBD2 TRBV18 - CASSPLLAGLEDTQYF TGTGCCAGCTCACCACTGCTAGCGGGGCTAGAAGATACGCAGTATTTT
TRBJ2-5 - TRBV12-3/TRBV12-4 - CASSTLGWETQYF TGTGCCAGCAGTACACTAGGTTGGGAGACCCAGTACTTC
TRBJ1-1 TRBD1 TRBV6-6 - CASSRTGARIMNTEAFF TGTGCCAGCAGTCGGACAGGGGCCAGGATCATGAACACTGAAGCTTTCTTT
TRBJ1-1 - TRBV6-5 - CASTSRGDTEAFF TGTGCCAGCACTTCACGGGGGGATACTGAAGCTTTCTTT
TRBJ2-2 - TRBV19 few CASIGQGQGELFF TGTGCCAGTATCGGGCAAGGACAAGGGGAGCTGTTTTTT
TRBJ2-3 TRBD1 TRBV7-6 - CASSPGQGPAITDTQYF TGTGCCAGCAGCCCAGGACAGGGCCCGGCGATCACAGATACGCAGTATTTT
TRBJ2-7 TRBD2 TRBV27 - CASSQPGTSGRYEQYF TGTGCCAGCAGCCAGCCCGGGACTAGCGGGAGGTACGAGCAGTACTTC
TRBJ1-4 TRBD1 TRBV3-1/TRBV3-2 - CASSQWDREVKLFF TGTGCCAGCAGCCAATGGGACAGGGAGGTAAAACTGTTTTTT
TRBJ1-4 - TRBV19 - CASSSQGNEKLFF TGTGCCAGTAGTAGTCAGGGTAATGAAAAACTGTTTTTT